This T cell receptor beta chain was retrieved from a study of T cells in Graves' hyperthyroidism and ophthalmopathy. Study-wide results and caveats: From stable hyperthyroidism, ophthalmopathy was set apart by a 13 V-J model.

Every diagnosis used clinical symptoms, serum thyroxine and TRAb, thyroid ultrasound and orbital computed tomography. The PBMCs studied were ones that came from 8.5 to 10 ml fresh peripheral blood. This clonotype came up a few times. Its antigen is undetermined. No conserved phenylalanine or tryptophan ends this CDR3, so it is likely a read error. Amplification of TCR beta CDR3 regions used RNA as the template. TCR CDR3 underwent first-round RT-PCR with the HTBI primer set. TCRdb re-derived calls from the multiplex PCR reads in MiXCR, one entry per CDR3 protein. This table holds hundreds of thousands of distinct CDR3 sequences, approximately 15% found once. CDR3 length: 15 residues. With 3 bases removed from V and 1 base from J, the gap between germline ends came to 12 bases. Germline loops: CDR1 KGHSH, CDR2 LQKENI.

The chain joins TRBV18 to TRBJ1-1; a weak D match, TRBD1 (5 bases). Sequencing input: blood. This receptor was identified in a woman in her thirties or forties with Graves' ophthalmopathy. The DNA for the CDR3 is TGTGCCAGCTCACCCCGGGACGGATCGAACACTGAAGCTTTCCTT. Amino acids: CASSPRDGSNTEAFL.